What follows are 5 T cell receptor beta chains derived from one specimen sequenced in a study of tumor-infiltrating lymphocytes in oesophageal squamous cell carcinoma. TCRdb independently ran MiXCR on the PCR reads; one entry per CDR3 protein. Among roughly 3,300 distinct CDR3 sequences listed, around 15% were seen once. The sequenced sample consisted of esophageal tumor tissue. The receptors derive from a male donor with esophageal squamous cell carcinoma.

A remark on this clonotype: The conserved phenylalanine or tryptophan normally closing the CDR3 is absent here, so this likely arose from a read error. The DNA is left out, because the CDR3 cannot be placed on it with certainty; the CDR3 is given as TCRdb lists it. The J gene is TRBJ2-6, the V gene TRBV7-2. A total of 17 residues make up the CDR3, ends included. Germline CDR1 and CDR2: SGHTA and FQGNSA. CDR3 sequence: CASSLEVMDGSEQYFGN.

This clonotype was seen repeatedly, ten times or more. A much more abundant neighbour one base away suggests this may be a read error. The chain links TRBV11-3 to TRBJ2-5; weak D call: TRBD2 (6 bases). The germline V and J ends were trimmed by 1 base and 11 bases, with 14 bases remaining between them. The CDR3 spans 13 residues. Germline loops: CDR1 SGHNT, CDR2 YENEEA. CDR3 in amino acids: CASSLAGVDEQYF. The CDR3 nucleotides read TGTGCCAGCAGCTTAGCGGGGGTGGATGAGCAGTACTTC.

This clonotype came up many times. Just one base apart from a much larger clone, this may be a read error. The genes are TRBV6-6 and TRBJ2-5; possible D gene TRBD1, 6 bases. Trimming removed 2 bases at V and 11 bases at J, with 30 bases between. The CDR3 spans 18 residues. Germline V gene data show CDR1 as MNHNY and CDR2 as SVGAGI (reference sequence). This chain's CDR3 is CASSYRSPWRNGDNEQYF. The CDR3, as DNA: TGTGCCAGCAGTTACAGGTCCCCCTGGCGCAACGGGGACAATGAGCAGTACTTC.

This clonotype was seen only once. The limits of the CDR3 on the DNA are not certain, so only TCRdb's listed CDR3 is given. The rearrangement uses TRBV7-5 and TRBJ2-1. TRBV7-5 is assigned pseudogene status. The CDR3 spans 17 residues, counting both ends. CDR3 sequence reads: CISAPAAKIGRYNEQFF.

The sample holds many counts of this clonotype. CDR3: CASSLNAPWPSYNEQFF. The CDR3 region has the DNA TGTGCCAGCTCACTTAACGCCCCCTGGCCCTCCTACAATGAGCAGTTCTTC. J is TRBJ2-1 and V is TRBV18, with D hard to call. Germline loops: CDR1 KGHSH, CDR2 LQKENI. The CDR3 runs 17 residues. V was clipped by 4 bases and J by 0 bases, with 16 bases between them.